The T cell receptor beta chain described here comes from a study of blood T cell repertoires in COVID-19. The assay was immunoSEQ multiplex PCR, and TCRdb's table has in-frame clones only and misses some. The table includes roughly 200,000 clones, about 90% detected once. This study enrolled people aged about 18 to 90 from about two dozen US geographic areas. The study assigned cohorts using participant-reported clinical history. J lost 2 bases, V lost 6 bases, and 11 bases had no gene match. Germline V gives CDR1 MDHEN, CDR2 SYDVKM. The CDR3 spans 17 residues. Input material: PBMCs or T cells enriched from blood (not recorded which). The chain links TRBV28 to TRBJ1-2; 11 bases agree with TRBD1. This clonotype was obtained from a man under 40 who had recovered from COVID-19. CDR3 region: CASSLTPGQGVNYGYTF. In DNA form, the CDR3 reads TGTGCCAGCAGCCTGACCCCGGGACAGGGGGTGAACTATGGCTACACCTTC.